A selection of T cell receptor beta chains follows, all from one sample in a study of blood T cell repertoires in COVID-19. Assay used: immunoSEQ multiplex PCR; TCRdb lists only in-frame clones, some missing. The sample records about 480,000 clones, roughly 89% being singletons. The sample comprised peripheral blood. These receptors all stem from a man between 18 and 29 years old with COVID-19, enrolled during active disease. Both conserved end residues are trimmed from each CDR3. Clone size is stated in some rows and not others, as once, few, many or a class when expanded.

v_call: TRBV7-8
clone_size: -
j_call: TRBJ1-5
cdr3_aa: ASSPRGRQPQH

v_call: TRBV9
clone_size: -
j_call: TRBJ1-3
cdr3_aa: ASSVNTGNTIY

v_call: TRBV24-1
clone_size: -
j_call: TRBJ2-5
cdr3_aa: ATSVLRDRRETQY

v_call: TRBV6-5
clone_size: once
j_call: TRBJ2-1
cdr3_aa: ASSYSSSSYNEQF

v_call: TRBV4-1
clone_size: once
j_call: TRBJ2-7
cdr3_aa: ASSQVLPPYEQY

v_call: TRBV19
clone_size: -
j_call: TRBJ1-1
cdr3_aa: ASSFQGASVEAF

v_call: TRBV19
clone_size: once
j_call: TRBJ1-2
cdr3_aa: ASRTGTGGYGYT

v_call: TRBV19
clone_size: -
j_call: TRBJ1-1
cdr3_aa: ASSYGTGLEAF

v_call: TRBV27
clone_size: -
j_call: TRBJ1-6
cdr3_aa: ASSRQESPLH

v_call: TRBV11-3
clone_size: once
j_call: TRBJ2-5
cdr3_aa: ASSSRQETQY

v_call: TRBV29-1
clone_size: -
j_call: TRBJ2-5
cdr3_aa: SVEGVETSGRALQETQY

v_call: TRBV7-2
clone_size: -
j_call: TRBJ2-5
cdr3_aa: ASSLVGGAQY

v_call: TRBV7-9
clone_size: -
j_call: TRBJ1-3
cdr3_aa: ASSFETYGNTIY

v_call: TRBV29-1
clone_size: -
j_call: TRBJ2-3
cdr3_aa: SVGTLQGHDTQY

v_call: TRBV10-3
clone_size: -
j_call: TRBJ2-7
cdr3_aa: AIRAGGAYEQY

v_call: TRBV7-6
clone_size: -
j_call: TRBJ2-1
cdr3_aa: ASSPSGGRNNEQF

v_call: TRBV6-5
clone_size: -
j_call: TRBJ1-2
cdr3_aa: ASSSLYGYT

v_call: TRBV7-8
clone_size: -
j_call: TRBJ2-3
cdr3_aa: ASSDVGASTDTQY

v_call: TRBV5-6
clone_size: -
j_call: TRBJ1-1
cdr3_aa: ASSLDRGEMNTEAF

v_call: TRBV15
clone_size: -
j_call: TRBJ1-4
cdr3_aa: ATSRTVLATNEKLF

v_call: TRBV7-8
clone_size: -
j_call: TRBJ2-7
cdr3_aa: ASSLAPERGEQY

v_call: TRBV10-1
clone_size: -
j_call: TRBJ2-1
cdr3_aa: ASSEIPGQGANEQF

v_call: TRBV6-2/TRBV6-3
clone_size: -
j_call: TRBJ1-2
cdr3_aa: ASSHPTAAFNGYT

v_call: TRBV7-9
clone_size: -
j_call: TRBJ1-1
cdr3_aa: ASSHGTEKAF

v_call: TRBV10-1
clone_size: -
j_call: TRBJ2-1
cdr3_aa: ASSAGTSGRYEQF

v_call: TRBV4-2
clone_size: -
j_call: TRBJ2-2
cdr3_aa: ASSQDTSGGAGELF